This entry features one TCR beta chain sequence. V lost 0 bases to trimming and J lost 12 bases; unmatched junction nucleotides: 7. The CDR3 is 13 amino acids. From germline, CDR1 is SGHVS and CDR2 FNYEAQ. Cohort allocation depended upon clinical history that participants reported. The sample is drawn from a study of blood T cell repertoires in COVID-19. On the study more broadly: Samples of COVID-19 (acute and convalescent) were obtained from the United States, Italy and Spain.

Per the original methods: Quantification of nucleated cells was approximated via reference gene primer amplification. Profiled with immunoSEQ multiplex PCR; TCRdb holds only in-frame clones, not every one. V and J calls plus clone size are reproduced from that table; the DNA served to infer D and trimming. The data show 250,000 or so clones, about 91% seen once. The gene calls are TRBV7-6 and TRBJ2-7; 8 positions match TRBD1. Sequenced input: PBMCs or T cells enriched from blood (not recorded which). This TCR came from a man aged 40-49 years who had been exposed to COVID-19. The CDR3 protein is CASSLAVQGAAYF. CDR3 coding DNA: TGTGCCAGCAGCTTAGCGGTCCAGGGGGCGGCGTACTTC.